This TCR beta chain was identified in a study of blood T cell repertoires in COVID-19 (dated by TCRdb to 2018 to 2020). In terms of the full investigation: The collaborator samples originated in the United States, Italy and Spain and spanned the acute and convalescent phases of COVID-19. The dataset comprised deeply sampled blood TCRbeta repertoires from subjects exposed to, actively infected with, or recovered from COVID-19. Where available, HLA class I and class II types were obtained from metadata supplied by the sample provider rather than from assay-based typing. The repertoires were released in a freely available public database meant as a resource for research on the immune response to SARS-CoV-2. Nearly every sample came with metadata listing a de-identified subject ID, COVID-19 status, age in years and sex. The material from the prospective study consisted of cDNA or gDNA derived from T cells, B-cell-depleted T cells, or PBMCs. Samples came from the ongoing ImmuneRACE study (first 160 participants) plus 1,254 subjects from 6 global collaborators.

Via the germline V gene (reference sequence), CDR1 is DFQATT and CDR2 SNEGSKA. Germline trimming amounts to 3 bases on V and 5 bases on J, with 7 as the count of junction bases outside the gene matches. The CDR3 contains 14 residues, cysteine and phenylalanine counted. Just the 42-base CDR3 DNA is kept, in frame starting at base 1. General conclusions and limits of the study: The amount of clinical and demographic metadata varied by source and participant and was provided uncurated.

Whole blood was collected in K2EDTA tubes by collaborating institutions according to the institutions' own protocols. Collaborator samples were shipped for TCRbeta analysis as frozen whole blood, isolated PBMCs, or DNA extracted from either sample type. The immunoSEQ Assay, a bias-controlled multiplex PCR, was used to amplify TCRbeta CDR3 regions from genomic DNA. In the authors' own workflow: The number of nucleated cells in each sample was estimated from the amplification of reference gene primers within the assay. Sequence reads were collapsed and filtered to measure the absolute abundance of every unique TCRbeta CDR3 rearrangement. Productive Simpson clonality was computed per sample as the square root of Simpson's diversity index over productive rearrangements. Sourced from immuneACCESS, this table was stored by TCRdb with only in-frame sequences that have V and J called. A share of the clones is absent; for the studies checked, an unresolved V gene accounts for under half, and the remainder has no known explanation. For V, J and clone size, that table is used; D and trimming come from the DNA. This sample comprises tens of thousands of clones, around 92% of them detected only once. Jointly, the top ten make up around 2.1% of the sample.

This clone was observed once. The antigen it recognizes is unknown. It has no much larger one-base neighbor in the sample; base qualities were not kept. The sequence was obtained from a human donor in a cohort sampled during active COVID-19. Source material: peripheral blood. In this chain, TRBV20-1 is recombined with TRBJ2-7, with 10 central nucleotides matching TRBD1. The CDR3 here reads CSASPGQGKNEQYF. At the DNA level, the sequence is TGCAGTGCTAGTCCGGGACAGGGGAAAAACGAGCAGTACTTC.